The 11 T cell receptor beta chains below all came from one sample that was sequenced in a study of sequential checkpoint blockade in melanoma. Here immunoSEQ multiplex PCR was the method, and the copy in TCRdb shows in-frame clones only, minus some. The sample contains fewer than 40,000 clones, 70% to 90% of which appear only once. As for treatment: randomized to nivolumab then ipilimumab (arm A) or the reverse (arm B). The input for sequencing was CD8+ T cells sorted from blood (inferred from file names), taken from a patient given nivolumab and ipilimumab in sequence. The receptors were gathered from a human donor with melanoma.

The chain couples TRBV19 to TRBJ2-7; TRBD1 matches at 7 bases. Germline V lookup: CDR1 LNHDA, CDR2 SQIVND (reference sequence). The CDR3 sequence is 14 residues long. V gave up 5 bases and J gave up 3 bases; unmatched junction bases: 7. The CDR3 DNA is TGTGCCAGTAGTGCAGCCCGGACAGGCTACGAGCAGTACTTC. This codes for CASSAARTGYEQYF.

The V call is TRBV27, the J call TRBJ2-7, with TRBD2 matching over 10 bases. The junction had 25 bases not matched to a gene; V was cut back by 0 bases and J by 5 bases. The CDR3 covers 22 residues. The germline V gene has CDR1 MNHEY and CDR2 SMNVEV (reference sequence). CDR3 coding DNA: TGTGCCAGCAGTTTATCATTTCGGGGACAGCCGGGACTAGCGAATACAAGGCACGAGCAGTACTTC. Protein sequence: CASSLSFRGQPGLANTRHEQYF.

The CDR3 loop reads CASSQSTDREYGYTF. The CDR3 nucleotides are TGCGCCAGCAGCCAATCGACGGACAGGGAATATGGCTACACCTTC. V and J are TRBV4-1 and TRBJ1-2, with 8 bases matching TRBD1. This CDR3 contains 15 residues. Germline V gene sequence: CDR1 MGHRA, CDR2 YSYEKL. The ends lost 2 bases at V and 5 bases at J; junction bases unmatched: 7.

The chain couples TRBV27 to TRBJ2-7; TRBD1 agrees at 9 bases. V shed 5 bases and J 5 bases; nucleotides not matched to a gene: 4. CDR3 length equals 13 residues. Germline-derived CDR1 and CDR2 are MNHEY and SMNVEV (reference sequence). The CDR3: CASSDGTGNEQYF. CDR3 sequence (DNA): TGTGCCAGCAGTGATGGGACAGGGAACGAGCAGTACTTC.

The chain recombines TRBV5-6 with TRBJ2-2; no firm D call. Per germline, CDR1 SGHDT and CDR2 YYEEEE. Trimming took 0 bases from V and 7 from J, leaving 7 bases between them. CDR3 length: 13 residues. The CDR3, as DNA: TGTGCCAGCAGCTTGGGACATAGCGGGGAGCTGTTTTTT. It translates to CASSLGHSGELFF.

This chain's CDR3 is CSVEASDRGGAGELFF. The CDR3, as DNA: TGCAGCGTTGAAGCTTCGGACAGGGGAGGGGCCGGGGAGCTGTTTTTT. The chain carries TRBV29-1 and TRBJ2-2, with 9 bases lining up with TRBD1. CDR1 and CDR2 (germline): SQVTM, ANQGSEA. The trim removed 1 base at V and 6 bases at J, leaving 9 bases unmatched. This CDR3 has 16 amino acids.

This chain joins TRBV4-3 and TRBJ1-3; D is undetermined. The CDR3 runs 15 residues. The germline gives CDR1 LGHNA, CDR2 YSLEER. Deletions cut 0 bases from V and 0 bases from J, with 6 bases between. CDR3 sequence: CASSQDPSSGNTIYF. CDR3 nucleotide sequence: TGCGCCAGCAGCCAAGATCCGAGCTCTGGAAACACCATATATTTT.

The CDR3 is CASSQGQGARKDTEAFF. The CDR3 DNA reads TGTGCCAGCAGCCAAGGACAGGGGGCACGAAAGGACACTGAAGCTTTCTTT. This chain joins TRBV7-8 and TRBJ1-1; 11 positions match TRBD1. The germline V gene encodes CDR1 SGHVS and CDR2 FQNEAQ. The CDR3 sequence is 17 residues long. V was pared by 5 bases and J by 3 bases, with 11 bases of the junction left unmatched.

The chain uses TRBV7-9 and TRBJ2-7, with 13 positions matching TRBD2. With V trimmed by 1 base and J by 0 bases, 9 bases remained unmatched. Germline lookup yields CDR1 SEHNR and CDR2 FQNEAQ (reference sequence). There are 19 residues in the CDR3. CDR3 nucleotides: TGTGCCAGCAGCTTAGTCGCGGGACTAGCGGGACCCCTCTCCTACGAGCAGTACTTC. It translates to CASSLVAGLAGPLSYEQYF.

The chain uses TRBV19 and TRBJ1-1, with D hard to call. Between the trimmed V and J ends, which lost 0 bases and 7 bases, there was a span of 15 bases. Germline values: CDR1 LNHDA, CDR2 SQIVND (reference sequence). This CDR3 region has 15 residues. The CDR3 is CASSIDAAAYREAFF. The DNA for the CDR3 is TGTGCCAGTAGTATAGATGCAGCGGCCTACCGTGAAGCTTTCTTT.

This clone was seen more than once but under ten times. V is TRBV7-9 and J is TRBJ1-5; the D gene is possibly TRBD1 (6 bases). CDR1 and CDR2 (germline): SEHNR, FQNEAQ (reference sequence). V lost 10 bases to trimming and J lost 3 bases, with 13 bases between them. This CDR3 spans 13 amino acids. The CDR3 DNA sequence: TGTGCCACCTCCGGGGGGCCCAATCAGCCCCAGCATTTT. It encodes CATSGGPNQPQHF.